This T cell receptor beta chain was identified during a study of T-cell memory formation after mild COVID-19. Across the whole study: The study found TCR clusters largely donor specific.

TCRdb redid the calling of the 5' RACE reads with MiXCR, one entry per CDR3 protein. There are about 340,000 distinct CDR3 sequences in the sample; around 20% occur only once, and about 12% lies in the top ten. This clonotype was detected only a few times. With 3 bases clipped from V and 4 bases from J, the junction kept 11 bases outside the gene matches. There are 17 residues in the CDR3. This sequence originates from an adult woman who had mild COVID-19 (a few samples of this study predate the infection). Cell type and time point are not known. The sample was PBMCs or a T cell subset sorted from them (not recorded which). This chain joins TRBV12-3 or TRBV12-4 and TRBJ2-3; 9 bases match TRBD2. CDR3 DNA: TGTGCCAGCAGTTTTGGCGGGGGGGCTTATTTTTCAGATACGCAGTATTTT. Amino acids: CASSFGGGAYFSDTQYF.